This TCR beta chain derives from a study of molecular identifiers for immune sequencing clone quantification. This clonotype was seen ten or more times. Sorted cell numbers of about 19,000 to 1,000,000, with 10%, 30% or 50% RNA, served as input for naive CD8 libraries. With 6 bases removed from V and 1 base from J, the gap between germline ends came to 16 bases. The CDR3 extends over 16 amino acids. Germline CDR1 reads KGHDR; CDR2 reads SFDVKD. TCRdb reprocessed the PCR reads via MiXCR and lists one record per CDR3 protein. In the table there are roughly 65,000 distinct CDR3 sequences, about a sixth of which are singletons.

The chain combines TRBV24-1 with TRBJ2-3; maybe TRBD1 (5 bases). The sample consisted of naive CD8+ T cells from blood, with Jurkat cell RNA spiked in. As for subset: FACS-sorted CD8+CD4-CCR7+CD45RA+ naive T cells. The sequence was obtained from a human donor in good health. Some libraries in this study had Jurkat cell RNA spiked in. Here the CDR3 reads CATSLVGPQGTDTQYF. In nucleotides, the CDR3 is TGTGCCACCAGTCTGGTGGGGCCCCAGGGCACAGATACGCAGTATTTT.